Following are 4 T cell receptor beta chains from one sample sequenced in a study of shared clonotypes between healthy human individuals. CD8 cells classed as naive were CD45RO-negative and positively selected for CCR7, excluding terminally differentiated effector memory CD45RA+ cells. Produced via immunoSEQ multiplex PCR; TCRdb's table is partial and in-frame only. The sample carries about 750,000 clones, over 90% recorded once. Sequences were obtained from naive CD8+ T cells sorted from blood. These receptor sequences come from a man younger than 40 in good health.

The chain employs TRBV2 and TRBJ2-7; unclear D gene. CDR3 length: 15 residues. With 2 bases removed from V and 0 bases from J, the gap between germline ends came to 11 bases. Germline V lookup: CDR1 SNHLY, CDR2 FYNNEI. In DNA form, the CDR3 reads TGTGCCAGCAGTGAATGGGCGTCGAGCTCCTACGAGCAGTACTTC. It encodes CASSEWASSSYEQYF.

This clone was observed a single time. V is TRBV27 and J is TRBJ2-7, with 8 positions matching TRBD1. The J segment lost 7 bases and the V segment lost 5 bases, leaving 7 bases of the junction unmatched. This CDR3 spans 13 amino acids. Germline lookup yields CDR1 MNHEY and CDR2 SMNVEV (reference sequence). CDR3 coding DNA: TGTGCCAGCAGTCCCCGGACAGGGAGGGAGCAGTACTTC. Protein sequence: CASSPRTGREQYF.

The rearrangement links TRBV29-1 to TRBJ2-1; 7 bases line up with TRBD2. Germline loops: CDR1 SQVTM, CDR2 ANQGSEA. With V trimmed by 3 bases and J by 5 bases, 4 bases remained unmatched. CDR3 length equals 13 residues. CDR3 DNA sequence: TGCAGCGTTGACTTGGGACTAAACAATGAGCAGTTCTTC. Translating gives CSVDLGLNNEQFF.

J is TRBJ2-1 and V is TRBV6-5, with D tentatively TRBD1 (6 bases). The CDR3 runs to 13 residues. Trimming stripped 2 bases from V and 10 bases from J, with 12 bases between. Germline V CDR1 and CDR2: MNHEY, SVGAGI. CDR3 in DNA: TGTGCCAGCAGTTACGGGGGCATGTCGGAGCAGTTCTTC. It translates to CASSYGGMSEQFF.